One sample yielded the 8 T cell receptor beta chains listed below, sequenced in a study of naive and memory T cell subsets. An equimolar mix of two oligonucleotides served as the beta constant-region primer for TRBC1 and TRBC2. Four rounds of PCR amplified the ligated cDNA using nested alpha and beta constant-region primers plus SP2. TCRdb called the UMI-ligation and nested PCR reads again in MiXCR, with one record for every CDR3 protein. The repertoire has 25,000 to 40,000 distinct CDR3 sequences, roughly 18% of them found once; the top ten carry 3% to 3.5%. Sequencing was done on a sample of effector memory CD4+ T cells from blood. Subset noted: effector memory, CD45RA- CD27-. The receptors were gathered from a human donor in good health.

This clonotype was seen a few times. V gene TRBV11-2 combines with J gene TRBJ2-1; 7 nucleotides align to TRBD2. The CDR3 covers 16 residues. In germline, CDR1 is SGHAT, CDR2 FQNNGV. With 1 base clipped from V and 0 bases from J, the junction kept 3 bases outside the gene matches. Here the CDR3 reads CASSLVRGSSYNEQFF. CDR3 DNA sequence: TGTGCCAGCAGCTTAGTGCGCGGGAGCTCCTACAATGAGCAGTTCTTC.

The CDR3 spells CASSPPLRLVSYNEQFF. CDR3 sequence (DNA): TGTGCCAGCAGCCCCCCCTTGAGACTAGTCTCCTACAATGAGCAGTTCTTC. The chain has TRBV7-9 and TRBJ2-1; tentatively, D is TRBD2 (6 bases). The CDR3 covers 17 residues. Germline V CDR1 and CDR2: SEHNR, FQNEAQ (reference sequence). Trimming left V 5 bases short and J 0 bases short, with 17 bases between.

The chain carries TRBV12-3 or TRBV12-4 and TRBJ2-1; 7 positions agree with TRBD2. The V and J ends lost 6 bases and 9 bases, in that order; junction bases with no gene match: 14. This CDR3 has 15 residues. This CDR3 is CASSLFTAGAVEQFF. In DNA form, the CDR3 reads TGTGCCAGCAGCCTCTTTACGGCGGGAGCGGTTGAGCAGTTCTTC.

Here the CDR3 DNA reads TGTGCCAGCAGTTCTACGAGTCGGTATGGCTACACCTTC. Translating gives CASSSTSRYGYTF. The chain has TRBV28 and TRBJ1-2; D call uncertain. The CDR3 extends over 13 amino acids. The V and J ends lost 4 bases and 5 bases respectively, with 11 bases between them. Germline V lookup: CDR1 MDHEN, CDR2 SYDVKM.

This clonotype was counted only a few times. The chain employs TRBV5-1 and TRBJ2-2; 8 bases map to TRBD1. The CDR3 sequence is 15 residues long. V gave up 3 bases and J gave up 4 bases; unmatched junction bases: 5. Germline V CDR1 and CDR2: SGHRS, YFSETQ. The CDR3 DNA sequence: TGCGCCAGCAGCTCCCAGGGGGCCGGCACCGGGGAGCTGTTTTTT. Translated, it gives CASSSQGAGTGELFF. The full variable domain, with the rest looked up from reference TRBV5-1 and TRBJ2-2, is KAGVTQTPRYLIKTRGQQVTLSCSPISGHRSVSWYQQTPGQGLQFLFEYFSETQRNKGNFPGRFSGRQFSNSRSEMNVSTLELGDSALYLCASSSQGAGTGELFFGEGSRLTVL.

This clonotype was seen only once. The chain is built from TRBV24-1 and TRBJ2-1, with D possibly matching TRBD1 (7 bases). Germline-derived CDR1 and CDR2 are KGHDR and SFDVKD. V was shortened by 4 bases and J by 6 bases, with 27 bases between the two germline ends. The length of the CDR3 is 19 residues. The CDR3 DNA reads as TGTGCCACCAGTGACCGAGACGTGGGGGGATCGGGACAGATCAATGAGCAGTTCTTC. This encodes CATSDRDVGGSGQINEQFF.

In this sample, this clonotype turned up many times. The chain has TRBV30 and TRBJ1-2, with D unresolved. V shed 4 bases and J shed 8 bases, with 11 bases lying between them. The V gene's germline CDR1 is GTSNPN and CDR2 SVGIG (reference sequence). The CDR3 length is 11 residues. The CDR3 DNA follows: TGTGCCTGGACCCAATTTATCGGCTACACCTTC. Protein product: CAWTQFIGYTF.

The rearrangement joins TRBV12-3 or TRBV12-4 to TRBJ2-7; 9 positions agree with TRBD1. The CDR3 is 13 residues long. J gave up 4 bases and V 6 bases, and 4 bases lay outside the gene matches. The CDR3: CASSPTGGYEQYF. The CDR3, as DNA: TGTGCCAGCAGCCCGACAGGGGGGTACGAGCAGTACTTC.